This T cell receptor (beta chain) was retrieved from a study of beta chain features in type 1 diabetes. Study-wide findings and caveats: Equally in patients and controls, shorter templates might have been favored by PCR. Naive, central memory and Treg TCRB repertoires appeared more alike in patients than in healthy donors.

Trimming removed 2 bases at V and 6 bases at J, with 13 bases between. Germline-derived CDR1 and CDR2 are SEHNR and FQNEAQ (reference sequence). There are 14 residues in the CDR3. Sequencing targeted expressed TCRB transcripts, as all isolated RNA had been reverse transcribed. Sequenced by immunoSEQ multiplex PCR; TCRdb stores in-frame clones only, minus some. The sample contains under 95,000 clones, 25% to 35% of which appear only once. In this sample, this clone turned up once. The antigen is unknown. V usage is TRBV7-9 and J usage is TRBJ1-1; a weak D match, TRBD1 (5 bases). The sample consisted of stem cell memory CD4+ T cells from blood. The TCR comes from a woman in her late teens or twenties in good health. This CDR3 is CASSLFPGDPEAFF. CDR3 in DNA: TGTGCCAGCAGCTTATTCCCGGGGGACCCTGAAGCTTTCTTT.